These 3 T cell receptor beta chains originate from one sample sequenced in a study of T-cell memory formation after mild COVID-19. TCRdb reprocessed the 5' RACE reads via MiXCR and lists one record per CDR3 protein. Of fewer than 650,000 distinct CDR3 sequences listed, 20% to 25% are singletons. Sequenced sample: PBMCs or a T cell subset sorted from them (not recorded which). The receptors were gathered from an adult woman who had mild COVID-19 (a few samples of this study predate the infection). Cell type and time point are not known.

This clonotype was seen a few times. The V call is TRBV6-1, the J call TRBJ1-2; 8 bases map to TRBD1. Germline V gives CDR1 MNHNS, CDR2 SASEGT. V was pared by 3 bases and J by 2 bases, with 8 bases of the junction left unmatched. This CDR3 is built from 16 residues. CDR3 in DNA: TGTGCCAGCAGTGATTCCGGGACAGGAAGAAACTATGGCTACACCTTC. This gives the protein CASSDSGTGRNYGYTF.

The gene calls are TRBV7-9 and TRBJ2-7, with no clear D. Germline-derived CDR1 and CDR2 are SEHNR and FQNEAQ (reference sequence). The V gene lost 3 bases and the J gene lost 3 bases, with 15 bases spanning the gap. The CDR3 runs to 15 residues. The CDR3 sequence: CASSFPSLPLYEQYF. CDR3 DNA sequence: TGTGCCAGCAGCTTTCCTTCCCTTCCGCTCTACGAGCAGTACTTC. Drawing the rest from reference TRBV7-9 and TRBJ2-7, the complete variable domain is DTGVSQNPRHKITKRGQNVTFRCDPISEHNRLYWYRQTLGQGPEFLTYFQNEAQLEKSRLLSDRFSAERPKGSFSTLEIQRTEQGDSAMYLCASSFPSLPLYEQYFGPGTRLTVT.

About this clonotype itself: This clone may be a read error of a much larger clone one base away. The J gene is TRBJ2-7, the V gene TRBV5-1; TRBD1 aligns across 7 bases. The germline V gene has CDR1 SGHRS and CDR2 YFSETQ. This CDR3 spans 14 amino acids. Unmatched junction bases numbered 2, after V lost 0 bases and J lost 2 bases. CDR3 bases: TGCGCCAGCAGCTTGGGGGACAGCGCCTACGAGCAGTACTTC. As protein: CASSLGDSAYEQYF.